This TCR beta chain emerged from a study of blood T cell repertoires in COVID-19. As for the study in general: Some COVID-19 samples were acute and others convalescent; all came from the United States, Italy and Spain. Nucleic acid was either cDNA or gDNA, and it came from T cells, B-cell-depleted T cells, or PBMCs.

Trimming took 0 bases from V and 4 from J, leaving 13 bases between them. Germline values: CDR1 SGHRS, CDR2 YFSETQ. This CDR3 has 15 residues. This clone was seen a single time. Authors' data handling: It was from reference gene primer amplification that nucleated cell counts were estimated. The repertoire was sequenced with immunoSEQ multiplex PCR; TCRdb's copy has only in-frame clones and lacks some. V and J calls and clone size are copied from that table; D and trimming were computed from the DNA. The table has around 110,000 clones, less than 85% seen once; the top ten hold about 2.1%. The specimen sequenced was peripheral blood. This chain uses TRBV5-1 with TRBJ2-5; TRBD2 is a possible D gene (6 bases). The receptor was isolated from a man aged 25 to 45 with acute or convalescent COVID-19. Here the CDR3 reads CASSLAGGGAETQYF. Written as DNA, the CDR3 is TGCGCCAGCAGCTTGGCCGGGGGAGGCGCAGAGACCCAGTACTTC.